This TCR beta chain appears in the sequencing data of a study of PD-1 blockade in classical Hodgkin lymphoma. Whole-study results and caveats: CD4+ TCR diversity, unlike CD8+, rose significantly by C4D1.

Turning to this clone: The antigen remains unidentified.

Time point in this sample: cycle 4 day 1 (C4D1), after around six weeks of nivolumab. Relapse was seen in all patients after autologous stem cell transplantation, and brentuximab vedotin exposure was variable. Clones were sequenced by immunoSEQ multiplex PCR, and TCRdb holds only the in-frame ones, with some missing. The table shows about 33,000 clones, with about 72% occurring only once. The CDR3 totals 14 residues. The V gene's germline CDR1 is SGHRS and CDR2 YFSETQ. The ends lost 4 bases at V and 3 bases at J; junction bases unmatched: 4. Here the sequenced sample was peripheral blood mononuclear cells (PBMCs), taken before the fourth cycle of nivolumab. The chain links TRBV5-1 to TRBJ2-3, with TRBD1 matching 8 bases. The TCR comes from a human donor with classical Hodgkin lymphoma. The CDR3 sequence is CASSKGQGTDTQYF. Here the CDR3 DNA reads TGCGCCAGCAGCAAAGGACAGGGTACAGATACGCAGTATTTT. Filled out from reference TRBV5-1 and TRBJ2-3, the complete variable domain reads KAGVTQTPRYLIKTRGQQVTLSCSPISGHRSVSWYQQTPGQGLQFLFEYFSETQRNKGNFPGRFSGRQFSNSRSEMNVSTLELGDSALYLCASSKGQGTDTQYFGPGTRLTVL.